The rows below give T cell receptor beta chains drawn from one sample of a study of cytomegalovirus exposure and HLA in healthy donors. Produced via immunoSEQ multiplex PCR; TCRdb's table is partial and in-frame only. The sample records about 170,000 clones, roughly 81% being singletons. Input material: PBMCs. Receptors originate from a woman under 30 in good health and CMV-seropositive. CDR3s include the opening cysteine and the closing phenylalanine or tryptophan. Each record gives: clone size, V gene, J gene, D gene, CDR3 protein, CDR3 DNA. The D gene is left open where the match is weak. The size entry is marked missing in some rows and otherwise reads once, few, many or a size class.

size: -; V: TRBV5-4; J: TRBJ1-1; D: -; CDR3: CASSLAVNTEAFF; DNA: TGTGCCAGCAGCCTTGCGGTGAACACTGAAGCTTTCTTT
size: -; V: TRBV14; J: TRBJ2-2; D: TRBD1; CDR3: CASSQTTGTATGELFF; DNA: TGTGCCAGCAGCCAAACGACAGGGACGGCGACCGGGGAGCTGTTTTTT
size: -; V: TRBV19; J: TRBJ2-3; D: -; CDR3: CASSIAGVVGTQYF; DNA: TGTGCCAGTAGTATAGCCGGGGTCGTGGGTACGCAGTATTTT
size: -; V: TRBV6-1; J: TRBJ2-1; D: TRBD2; CDR3: CASKGGSSYNEQFF; DNA: TGTGCCAGCAAGGGCGGGAGCTCCTACAATGAGCAGTTCTTC
size: -; V: TRBV9; J: TRBJ2-7; D: -; CDR3: CASSVTADPTYEQYF; DNA: TGTGCCAGCAGCGTGACAGCTGACCCGACCTACGAGCAGTACTTC
size: -; V: TRBV6-5; J: TRBJ2-5; D: -; CDR3: CASSRSHGGGETQYF; DNA: TGTGCCAGCAGCCGGAGCCATGGGGGCGGCGAGACCCAGTACTTC
size: -; V: TRBV30; J: TRBJ1-1; D: -; CDR3: CAWSRQSQNEAFF; DNA: TGTGCCTGGTCCCGACAGAGCCAGAATGAAGCTTTCTTT
size: once; V: TRBV30; J: TRBJ2-6; D: -; CDR3: CACWVGRYSGANVLTF; DNA: TGTGCCTGTTGGGTAGGCAGGTACTCTGGGGCCAACGTCCTGACTTTC
size: -; V: TRBV29-1; J: TRBJ1-1; D: -; CDR3: CSVEHTGVNTEAFF; DNA: TGCAGCGTAGAACACACAGGAGTGAACACTGAAGCTTTCTTT
size: -; V: TRBV20-1; J: TRBJ1-1; D: -; CDR3: CSARSSEAFF; DNA: TGCAGTGCTAGGTCCAGTGAAGCTTTCTTT
size: few; V: TRBV7-6; J: TRBJ1-5; D: -; CDR3: CASSSSIDQPQHF; DNA: TGTGCCAGCAGCTCAAGCATAGATCAGCCCCAGCATTTT
size: -; V: TRBV5-1; J: TRBJ1-2; D: -; CDR3: CASSPGGKGYGYTF; DNA: TGCGCCAGCAGCCCCGGGGGGAAGGGCTATGGCTACACCTTC
size: few; V: TRBV19; J: TRBJ1-6; D: TRBD1; CDR3: CASSLGQGVAPLHF; DNA: TGTGCCAGTAGTTTGGGACAGGGAGTTGCGCCCCTCCACTTT
size: -; V: TRBV7-2; J: TRBJ1-4; D: -; CDR3: CASSLRRQGGEKLFF; DNA: TGTGCCAGCAGCTTACGAAGGCAGGGCGGCGAAAAACTGTTTTTT
size: few; V: TRBV10-3; J: TRBJ1-1; D: TRBD1; CDR3: CAISGTGDRSNTEAFF; DNA: TGTGCCATCAGTGGTACTGGGGACAGGTCGAACACTGAAGCTTTCTTT
size: -; V: TRBV7-2; J: TRBJ1-6; D: TRBD1; CDR3: CASSLGTGVTNSPLHF; DNA: TGTGCCAGCAGCTTAGGGACAGGGGTGACCAATTCACCCCTCCACTTT
size: few; V: TRBV7-8; J: TRBJ1-3; D: -; CDR3: CASSLAADSGNTIYF; DNA: TGTGCCAGCAGCTTAGCGGCAGACTCTGGAAACACCATATATTTT
size: -; V: TRBV27; J: TRBJ2-7; D: TRBD1; CDR3: CASSFYRGPTYEQYF; DNA: TGTGCCAGCAGTTTCTACAGGGGGCCCACCTACGAGCAGTACTTC
size: -; V: TRBV5-1; J: TRBJ1-3; D: -; CDR3: CASSLEGAGGNTIYF; DNA: TGCGCCAGCAGCCTAGAAGGGGCCGGGGGAAACACCATATATTTT
size: -; V: TRBV4-3; J: TRBJ1-2; D: TRBD1; CDR3: CASSQVQETGQNYGYTF; DNA: TGCGCCAGCAGCCAAGTCCAGGAGACAGGGCAAAACTATGGCTACACCTTC
size: -; V: TRBV5-1; J: TRBJ2-1; D: -; CDR3: CASSPGGSENEQFF; DNA: TGCGCCAGCAGCCCGGGGGGCTCGGAAAATGAGCAGTTCTTC
size: -; V: TRBV4-2; J: TRBJ2-7; D: -; CDR3: CASSQDRASEAGQYF; DNA: TGTGCCAGCAGCCAAGATCGAGCTAGCGAGGCGGGGCAGTACTTC
size: once; V: TRBV5-4; J: TRBJ2-3; D: -; CDR3: CASSLLERDTQYF; DNA: TGTGCCAGCAGCTTGCTGGAGCGAGATACGCAGTATTTT
size: -; V: TRBV7-9; J: TRBJ1-6; D: -; CDR3: CASSSDSEASPLHF; DNA: TGTGCCAGCAGCTCGGACAGCGAAGCCTCACCCCTCCACTTT
size: -; V: TRBV25-1; J: TRBJ1-1; D: -; CDR3: CASSESLRGTEAFF; DNA: TGTGCCAGCAGTGAATCTCTCAGGGGCACTGAAGCTTTCTTT
size: once; V: TRBV5-6; J: TRBJ2-1; D: TRBD1; CDR3: CASSDVGTGRNEQFF; DNA: TGTGCCAGCAGCGACGTTGGGACAGGGCGGAATGAGCAGTTCTTC
size: -; V: TRBV7-2; J: TRBJ2-7; D: -; CDR3: CASSLRVDTYEQYF; DNA: TGTGCCAGCAGCTTAAGAGTTGATACCTACGAGCAGTACTTC
size: -; V: TRBV5-1; J: TRBJ1-1; D: TRBD1; CDR3: CASSLRGGVGAFF; DNA: TGCGCCAGCAGCTTGAGAGGGGGCGTCGGAGCTTTCTTT
size: -; V: TRBV9; J: TRBJ2-1; D: -; CDR3: CASSDRRGLNEQFF; DNA: TGTGCCAGCAGCGACAGACGGGGGTTAAATGAGCAGTTCTTC
size: -; V: TRBV7-2; J: TRBJ1-2; D: -; CDR3: CASSFATLGYTF; DNA: TGTGCCAGCAGCTTTGCCACTCTCGGCTACACCTTC
size: -; V: TRBV28; J: TRBJ2-1; D: -; CDR3: CASSDKSGTPTGREQFF; DNA: TGTGCCAGCAGTGATAAATCTGGGACTCCAACGGGTCGTGAGCAGTTCTTC
size: few; V: TRBV5-1; J: TRBJ1-4; D: TRBD1; CDR3: CASSLVGGGEKLFF; DNA: TGCGCCAGCAGCTTGGTAGGGGGCGGCGAAAAACTGTTTTTT
size: -; V: TRBV28; J: TRBJ2-5; D: -; CDR3: CASSFRARTGVVETQYF; DNA: TGTGCCAGCAGTTTTCGGGCCAGAACGGGGGTCGTAGAGACCCAGTACTTC
size: -; V: TRBV6-4; J: TRBJ2-5; D: TRBD1; CDR3: CASSASTGGQETQYF; DNA: TGTGCCAGCAGTGCCTCAACAGGGGGCCAAGAGACCCAGTACTTC
size: few; V: TRBV5-4; J: TRBJ2-7; D: TRBD2; CDR3: CASSSNPGGAVYEQYF; DNA: TGTGCCAGCAGCAGCAACCCCGGGGGGGCCGTATACGAGCAGTACTTC
size: few; V: TRBV6-1; J: TRBJ1-2; D: TRBD1; CDR3: CASSEVGPSGQHYGYTF; DNA: TGTGCCAGCAGTGAAGTGGGCCCGTCGGGACAGCACTATGGCTACACCTTC
size: -; V: TRBV4-1; J: TRBJ1-4; D: -; CDR3: CASSQAHREKLFF; DNA: TGCGCCAGCAGCCAAGCACACCGTGAAAAACTGTTTTTT
size: -; V: TRBV6-1; J: TRBJ2-2; D: -; CDR3: CASSEGRGRATGELFF; DNA: TGTGCCAGCAGTGAAGGGCGGGGCAGGGCCACCGGGGAGCTGTTTTTT
size: once; V: TRBV6-5; J: TRBJ1-2; D: -; CDR3: CASSYSREGSGYTF; DNA: TGTGCCAGCAGTTACTCGAGAGAGGGTAGTGGCTACACCTTC
size: -; V: TRBV6-1; J: TRBJ2-7; D: -; CDR3: CASSRDTADEQYF; DNA: TGTGCCAGCAGCCGAGATACAGCCGACGAGCAGTACTTC